The 28 T cell receptor beta chains below all came from one sample that was sequenced in a study of blood T cell repertoires in COVID-19. Assay used: immunoSEQ multiplex PCR; TCRdb lists only in-frame clones, some missing. There are 200,000 or so clones in the sample; under 90% occur only once, and about 6.3% lies in the top ten. Sequencing was carried out using peripheral blood. All receptors come from a man between 60 and 75 years old who had recovered from COVID-19.

This rearrangement joins TRBV7-9 to TRBJ2-7; D may be TRBD1 (5 bases). The CDR3 runs to 14 residues. In germline, CDR1 is SEHNR, CDR2 FQNEAQ (reference sequence). Trimming shortened V by 5 bases and J by 3 bases, and 14 bases separated the two germline ends. The CDR3 DNA follows: TGTGCCAGCAGCCAGGCCACAGGAAACTACGAGCAGTACTTC. Protein product: CASSQATGNYEQYF.

This clone has just a few counts. V and J are TRBV25-1 and TRBJ2-2, with TRBD2 as a possible D gene (5 bases). This CDR3 has 18 amino acids. Trimming took 1 base from V and 1 from J, leaving 16 bases between them. The germline V gene encodes CDR1 MGHDK and CDR2 SYGVNS. The CDR3 sequence is CASSESQGFSGNTGELFF. CDR3 bases: TGTGCCAGCAGTGAATCCCAAGGATTCAGCGGGAACACCGGGGAGCTGTTTTTT.

The chain is built from TRBV6-1 and TRBJ2-1; 7 bases are a match to TRBD1. The CDR3 is 12 residues long. Looked up from germline, CDR1 is MNHNS and CDR2 is SASEGT. The J segment lost 11 bases and the V segment lost 3 bases, leaving 4 bases of the junction unmatched. The CDR3 protein is CASSETGSKQFF. The CDR3 DNA sequence: TGTGCCAGCAGTGAGACAGGGTCTAAGCAGTTCTTC.

The V gene is TRBV5-1, the J gene TRBJ2-3, with 8 bases lining up with TRBD2. This CDR3 has 16 residues. V lost 4 bases to trimming and J lost 3 bases; unmatched junction nucleotides: 10. Germline V gene lookup returns CDR1 SGHRS and CDR2 YFSETQ. This chain's CDR3 is CASSVAGGGGTDTQYF. In DNA form, the CDR3 reads TGCGCCAGCAGCGTGGCGGGGGGCGGGGGTACAGATACGCAGTATTTT. The full variable domain, with the rest looked up from reference TRBV5-1 and TRBJ2-3, is KAGVTQTPRYLIKTRGQQVTLSCSPISGHRSVSWYQQTPGQGLQFLFEYFSETQRNKGNFPGRFSGRQFSNSRSEMNVSTLELGDSALYLCASSVAGGGGTDTQYFGPGTRLTVL.

The chain has TRBV2 and TRBJ2-7; D is unclear. The CDR3 is 14 amino acids. V was trimmed by 2 bases and J by 2 bases, leaving 10 bases between them. Germline V lookup: CDR1 SNHLY, CDR2 FYNNEI. DNA for the CDR3: TGTGCCAGCAGTGAAAGAGGTTTCACCTACGAGCAGTACTTC. Its protein product is CASSERGFTYEQYF.

This clone was seen a handful of times. The genes are TRBV12-5 and TRBJ2-5, with D perhaps TRBD2 (5 bases). CDR3 size: 14 residues. V lost 8 bases and J 9 bases, leaving 22 bases between the germline ends. Per germline, CDR1 LGHNT and CDR2 FRNRAP. The CDR3 DNA reads as TGTGCTAGTACCCAGCGGTTGGTGGACGGGGCCCAGTACTTC. Its protein is CASTQRLVDGAQYF.

The chain carries TRBV5-6 and TRBJ2-1; D remains ambiguous. Germline CDR1 is SGHDT and CDR2 is YYEEEE. V lost 1 base to trimming and J lost 2 bases, with 10 bases between them. The CDR3 has 15 amino acids. The CDR3 nucleotides read TGTGCCAGCAGCTTGTTCTCCCCTACCTACAATGAGCAGTTCTTC. Translation: CASSLFSPTYNEQFF.

CDR3 in DNA: TGTGCCAGCGGAGGTGGGACAGGGGAAAACACCATATATTTT. It translates to CASGGGTGENTIYF. This sequence joins TRBV6-5 and TRBJ1-3; 10 positions agree with TRBD1. Trimming took 8 bases from V and 6 from J; bases not matched to a gene: 7. The germline V gene encodes CDR1 MNHEY and CDR2 SVGAGI. This CDR3 spans 14 amino acids.

The V gene is TRBV4-1, the J gene TRBJ1-1, with D possibly TRBD1 on 5 matching bases. Germline V lookup: CDR1 MGHRA, CDR2 YSYEKL. The CDR3 extends over 17 amino acids. Trimming shortened V by 0 bases and J by 3 bases, and 17 bases separated the two germline ends. Written as DNA, the CDR3 is TGCGCCAGCAGCCAAGAGGCCCACGGGGGGGAGGACACTGAAGCTTTCTTT. Amino acid sequence: CASSQEAHGGEDTEAFF.

The chain couples TRBV27 to TRBJ2-7, with 7 nucleotides matching TRBD1. Germline values: CDR1 MNHEY, CDR2 SMNVEV (reference sequence). The V gene end was trimmed by 4 bases and the J gene end by 3 bases; junction bases not matched to a gene: 15. The CDR3 is made up of 17 amino acids. CDR3 sequence: CASSSRQTGTAIYEQYF. The CDR3 DNA reads TGTGCCAGCAGTTCGCGCCAAACCGGGACAGCGATCTACGAGCAGTACTTC.

The CDR3 loop is CASSTAGESYNEQFF. The DNA for the CDR3 is TGTGCCAGCTCGACGGCGGGAGAGTCCTACAATGAGCAGTTCTTC. V and J are TRBV9 and TRBJ2-1; 7 bases match TRBD2. The CDR3 covers 15 residues. Germline V lookup: CDR1 SGDLS, CDR2 YYNGEE. The junction had 8 bases not matched to a gene; V was cut back by 7 bases and J by 1 base.

The rearrangement links TRBV19 to TRBJ1-2, with a tentative D call TRBD1 (5 bases). The V and J ends lost 3 bases and 4 bases respectively, with 12 bases between them. This CDR3 is built from 14 residues. Germline V gene sequence: CDR1 LNHDA, CDR2 SQIVND (reference sequence). The CDR3 region is CASSIVQAAYGYTF. The DNA for the CDR3 is TGTGCCAGTAGTATCGTACAGGCGGCCTATGGCTACACCTTC.

V gene TRBV7-3 combines with J gene TRBJ1-2; D not certain. V was trimmed by 4 bases and J by 8 bases, leaving 23 bases between them. Germline V lookup: CDR1 SGHTA, CDR2 FQGTGA. The CDR3 has 16 residues. The CDR3 nucleotides read TGTGCCAGCAGCTCCAACCAGGCCGGGGTCAGTCCAGGCTACACCTTC. It codes for CASSSNQAGVSPGYTF.

The V and J genes are TRBV2 and TRBJ2-7; 9 bases fit TRBD2. Per germline, CDR1 SNHLY and CDR2 FYNNEI. This CDR3 spans 15 amino acids. The V gene end was trimmed by 4 bases and the J gene end by 3 bases; junction bases not matched to a gene: 7. The CDR3 nucleotides are TGTGCCAGCAGTGTACAGCGGGGGGCCAGCTACGAGCAGTACTTC. This sequence encodes CASSVQRGASYEQYF.

J is TRBJ1-2 and V is TRBV10-3; 7 bases are shared with TRBD1. Germline CDR1 ENHRY, CDR2 SYGVKD. This CDR3 has 13 residues. The V segment lost 4 bases and the J segment 2 bases; nucleotides outside the gene matches: 1. The CDR3 protein is CAISGGQNYGYTF. CDR3 coding DNA: TGTGCCATCAGTGGGGGACAGAACTATGGCTACACCTTC.

This clone was counted a single time. The V call is TRBV6-5, the J call TRBJ2-5; 8 bases fit TRBD1. The CDR3 is 13 residues long. Germline CDR1 is MNHEY and CDR2 is SVGAGI. V lost 7 bases, J lost 4 bases, and 5 bases stayed unmatched. CDR3 nucleotides: TGTGCCAGCACCGGCAGGGGGCGAGAGACCCAGTACTTC. This codes for CASTGRGRETQYF.

The genes are TRBV7-3 and TRBJ2-5, with a weak D call TRBD1 (6 bases). The V gene lost 5 bases and the J gene lost 5 bases, with 15 bases spanning the gap. Germline-derived CDR1 and CDR2 are SGHTA and FQGTGA. The CDR3 runs to 14 residues. CDR3 residues: CASSATGTGETQYF. CDR3 coding DNA: TGTGCCAGCAGCGCAACAGGGACCGGGGAGACCCAGTACTTC.

This clone showed up just a few times. The chain joins TRBV7-8 to TRBJ2-1, with D perhaps matching TRBD1 (5 bases). CDR1 and CDR2 (germline): SGHVS, FQNEAQ. V was shortened by 5 bases and J by 5 bases, with 16 bases between the two germline ends. The CDR3 runs to 15 residues. In nucleotides, the CDR3 is TGTGCCAGCAGCCTCCCCCAGGGAAGAGACAATGAGCAGTTCTTC. This translates into CASSLPQGRDNEQFF.

The count of this clone is one. This chain uses TRBV29-1 with TRBJ2-1; 8 bases map to TRBD2. The CDR3 has 13 amino acids. Germline V gene sequence: CDR1 SQVTM, CDR2 ANQGSEA. V shed 4 bases and J 6 bases; nucleotides not matched to a gene: 5. The CDR3 here is CSVGGRLGNEQFF. The CDR3, as DNA: TGCAGCGTTGGCGGGAGGCTCGGCAATGAGCAGTTCTTC.

The V call is TRBV10-3, the J call TRBJ1-2; D gene ambiguous. Germline-derived CDR1 and CDR2 are ENHRY and SYGVKD. Trimming pared 7 bases from V and 2 bases from J, leaving 17 bases between. CDR3 size: 15 residues. The CDR3: CAITPLSGLNYGYTF. CDR3 DNA sequence: TGTGCCATCACCCCCCTGTCGGGGTTGAACTATGGCTACACCTTC.

This chain joins TRBV11-3 and TRBJ2-1, with 8 nucleotides matching TRBD2. The CDR3 is made up of 16 amino acids. CDR1 is SGHNT and CDR2 is YENEEA in the germline V gene. Trimming cost V 0 bases and J 6 bases; bases outside gene matches: 7. CDR3 in amino acids: CASSLEGGRPGNEQFF. The CDR3 DNA reads as TGTGCCAGCAGCTTAGAAGGCGGGAGGCCGGGCAATGAGCAGTTCTTC.

This clone was seen once. This chain uses TRBV7-9 with TRBJ2-5; 15 bases map to TRBD2. CDR1 and CDR2 (germline): SEHNR, FQNEAQ (reference sequence). The J segment lost 2 bases and the V segment lost 5 bases, leaving 3 bases of the junction unmatched. This CDR3 contains 16 residues. The CDR3 reads CASSVGTSGGQETQYF. DNA for the CDR3: TGTGCCAGCAGCGTCGGGACTAGCGGGGGGCAAGAGACCCAGTACTTC.

The CDR3 here is CSARGGANYGYTF. The CDR3 DNA reads TGCAGCGCCCGAGGGGGGGCTAACTATGGCTACACCTTC. The V call is TRBV29-1, the J call TRBJ1-2; D might be TRBD1 (6 bases). CDR3 length: 13 residues. V shed 7 bases and J shed 0 bases, with 12 bases lying between them. Germline CDR1 and CDR2: SQVTM and ANQGSEA.

J is TRBJ1-1 and V is TRBV3-1 (or the pseudogene TRBV3-2); D unclear. Germline CDR1 is LGHDT and CDR2 is YNNKEL (reference sequence). The CDR3 runs to 13 residues. V was clipped by 1 base and J by 8 bases, with 11 bases between them. The CDR3 DNA is TGTGCCAGCAGCCAAGGGGCCCTTTTCGAAGCTTTCTTT. Its translation: CASSQGALFEAFF.

CDR3: CASSSDSYGYTF. The CDR3 bases are TGTGCCAGCAGCTCGGACAGCTATGGCTACACCTTC. The chain is built from TRBV13 and TRBJ1-2; possible D gene TRBD1, 6 bases. Trimming shortened V by 4 bases and J by 4 bases, and 7 bases separated the two germline ends. CDR3 length: 12 residues. CDR1 and CDR2 (germline): PRHDT, FYEKMQ (reference sequence).

The rearrangement uses TRBV6-5 and TRBJ1-2; a possible D gene is TRBD1 (5 bases). The CDR3 is 15 residues long. V lost 6 bases and J lost 4, with 18 bases in between. Germline CDR1 reads MNHEY; CDR2 reads SVGAGI. CDR3: CASRQLRTLSYGYTF. CDR3 DNA sequence: TGTGCCAGCAGACAACTCCGGACACTAAGCTATGGCTACACCTTC.

To note about this clone: The junction shows a germline mismatch at one end, possibly a read error. CDR3 bases: TGTGCCAGCAGCCGCAATTCAGACAGATGGAATGCAAAACTGTTTTTT. It codes for CASSRNSDRWNAKLFF. The chain couples TRBV14 to TRBJ1-4; D possibly corresponds to TRBD1 (5 bases). CDR1 is SGHDN and CDR2 is FVKESK in the germline V gene. CDR3 length: 16 residues.

The chain uses TRBV19 and TRBJ2-6; D unclear. Germline V lookup: CDR1 LNHDA, CDR2 SQIVND (reference sequence). V was clipped by 7 bases and J by 0 bases, with 16 bases between them. The CDR3 spans 17 residues. The CDR3 DNA reads as TGTGCCAGTATCCGAGCCCCTTCTAGCTCTGGGGCCAACGTCCTGACTTTC. Its translation: CASIRAPSSSGANVLTF.